Sequencing of this TCR beta chain was carried out in a study of cytomegalovirus exposure and HLA in healthy donors. Overall study findings and caveats: The authors enumerated around 150 TCR beta chains as linked to cytomegalovirus.

TCRdb keeps only in-frame clones here, not all; method: immunoSEQ multiplex PCR. The sample carries 280,000 or so clones, roughly 90% recorded once. The ends were cut back, 4 bases at V and 5 bases at J, with 18 bases in the middle. Per the germline V gene, CDR1 is SGHRS and CDR2 is YFSETQ. The CDR3 has 15 residues. To note about this clone: The antigen remains unidentified.

The clonotype originates from a woman between 18 and 30 years old in good health and CMV-seronegative. Sample: PBMCs. The V gene is TRBV5-1, the J gene TRBJ1-1, with a possible D match to TRBD1 (5 bases). The CDR3 loop is CASSGEGRAGTEAFF. For the CDR3, the DNA is TGCGCCAGCAGCGGGGAGGGGAGGGCGGGTACTGAAGCTTTCTTT.